These 16 T cell receptor beta chains share one sample of origin, sequenced in a study of OX40 agonist ivuxolimab in advanced cancers. TCRdb keeps only in-frame clones here, not all; method: immunoSEQ multiplex PCR. The data show 120,000 or so clones, about 93% seen once. The sequencing used CD4+ or CD8+ T cells sorted from blood, collected in a trial of the OX40 agonist ivuxolimab. The receptors derive from an adult with an advanced solid tumor such as melanoma, head and neck, liver or kidney cancer.

The chain combines TRBV29-1 with TRBJ1-2; 9 positions agree with TRBD1. Germline CDR1 is SQVTM and CDR2 is ANQGSEA. The length of the CDR3 is 14 residues. Losses at the gene ends were 6 bases for V and 0 bases for J; bases not matched to a gene: 5. The CDR3 loop is CSVTGTGTNYGYTF. The DNA for the CDR3 is TGCAGCGTAACCGGGACAGGGACTAACTATGGCTACACCTTC.

This chain joins TRBV5-1 and TRBJ2-7; D ambiguous. Between the trimmed V and J ends, which lost 1 base and 2 bases, there was a span of 10 bases. This CDR3 contains 14 residues. CDR1 is SGHRS, CDR2 YFSETQ, per germline. The CDR3 is CASSLYTGTYEQYF. In DNA form, the CDR3 reads TGCGCCAGCAGCTTGTACACCGGTACCTACGAGCAGTACTTC.

V gene TRBV29-1 combines with J gene TRBJ2-7; D unresolved. Germline loops: CDR1 SQVTM, CDR2 ANQGSEA. Trimming cost V 4 bases and J 5 bases, with 15 bases left between them. The CDR3 runs 13 residues. Written as DNA, the CDR3 is TGCAGCGTTGCAACGGAATTAGGGAACGAGCAGTACTTC. Translated: CSVATELGNEQYF.

The chain has TRBV19 and TRBJ2-3, with D perhaps assigned TRBD1 or TRBD2 (5 bases each). The germline V gene has CDR1 LNHDA and CDR2 SQIVND (reference sequence). The CDR3 length is 17 residues. V lost 5 bases, J lost 0 bases, and 18 bases lay in between. The CDR3, as DNA: TGTGCCAGTAGTGAGACGGGGCCAGCAGCTAGCACAGATACGCAGTATTTT. Its protein product is CASSETGPAASTDTQYF.

The chain carries TRBV19 and TRBJ2-5, with D possibly TRBD2 on 6 matching bases. The CDR3 totals 15 residues. The V end lost 3 bases, the J end lost 3 bases, and 14 bases lay between the germline ends. Looked up from germline, CDR1 is LNHDA and CDR2 is SQIVND (reference sequence). CDR3 protein: CASSIGRGSKETQYF. In DNA form, the CDR3 reads TGTGCCAGTAGTATTGGGCGGGGTTCCAAAGAGACCCAGTACTTC. The full variable domain, completed using reference TRBV19 and TRBJ2-5, is DGGITQSPKYLFRKEGQNVTLSCEQNLNHDAMYWYRQDPGQGLRLIYYSQIVNDFQKGDIAEGYSVSREKKESFPLTVTSAQKNPTAFYLCASSIGRGSKETQYFGPGTRLLVL.

In the case of this clone: A junction boundary mismatches the germline segment, possibly from a read error. The V call is TRBV7-3, the J call TRBJ1-2; D possibly corresponds to TRBD1 (6 bases). Germline V gene data show CDR1 as SGHTA and CDR2 as FQGTGA. The CDR3 has 16 amino acids. The DNA of the CDR3 is TGTGCCAGCAGCCCTACAGGACAGAACCTTGGCTATGGCTACGCCTTC. Translated, it gives CASSPTGQNLGYGYAF.

The V gene is TRBV5-8, the J gene TRBJ2-1; D is possibly TRBD2 (6 bases). Trimming cost V 4 bases and J 0 bases, with 8 bases left between them. From germline, CDR1 is SGHTS and CDR2 YDEGEE. The CDR3 runs to 14 residues. CDR3 in amino acids: CASSTTSSYNEQFF. CDR3 bases: TGTGCCAGCAGCACGACTAGCTCCTACAATGAGCAGTTCTTC.

The chain combines TRBV11-2 with TRBJ2-1; TRBD2 agrees at 8 bases. V shed 3 bases, J shed 8 bases, and the junction held 9 bases outside the gene matches. The CDR3 length is 15 residues. Germline values: CDR1 SGHAT, CDR2 FQNNGV. CDR3 DNA sequence: TGTGCCAGCAGCTTTGTGCGGGGGGCGGGGGATGAGCAGTTCTTC. It yields the protein CASSFVRGAGDEQFF.

V gene TRBV10-2 combines with J gene TRBJ1-5; 7 bases line up with TRBD1. The J segment lost 1 base and the V segment lost 0 bases, leaving 9 bases of the junction unmatched. The length of the CDR3 is 18 residues. Germline lookup yields CDR1 WSHSY and CDR2 SAAADI. The CDR3, as DNA: TGCGCCAGCAGTGAGTCGGGCAAAGGGGGCGGAAGCAATCAGCCCCAGCATTTT. This codes for CASSESGKGGGSNQPQHF.

The chain joins TRBV6-1 to TRBJ2-1, with a weak D call TRBD2 (6 bases). This CDR3 is built from 16 residues. Deletions cut 2 bases from V and 4 bases from J, with 15 bases between. CDR1 MNHNS and CDR2 SASEGT come from the germline V gene. The CDR3 protein is CASSERAAGLYNEQFF. The CDR3 coding sequence is TGTGCCAGCAGTGAAAGGGCTGCGGGACTTTACAATGAGCAGTTCTTC.

The rearrangement joins TRBV9 to TRBJ2-2; possibly TRBD1 or TRBD2 for D (6 bases each). V lost 9 bases, J lost 1 base, and 19 bases lay in between. The germline CDR1 and CDR2 sequences are SGDLS and YYNGEE. CDR3 length: 16 amino acids. The CDR3: CATSKGGNLNTGELFF. The CDR3 coding sequence is TGTGCCACCAGTAAAGGGGGGAATTTGAACACCGGGGAGCTGTTTTTT.

The chain couples TRBV19 to TRBJ2-5; TRBD1 agrees at 9 bases. The CDR3 loop spans 19 amino acids. Germline trimming cut 6 bases from V and 1 base from J; bases unmatched to any gene: 18. Germline CDR1 is LNHDA and CDR2 is SQIVND (reference sequence). CDR3 residues: CASSLRSGTGNPPQETQYF. In DNA, the CDR3 is TGTGCCAGTAGCCTCCGGAGCGGGACAGGGAATCCCCCCCAAGAGACCCAGTACTTC. Complete variable domain (other parts from reference TRBV19 and TRBJ2-5): DGGITQSPKYLFRKEGQNVTLSCEQNLNHDAMYWYRQDPGQGLRLIYYSQIVNDFQKGDIAEGYSVSREKKESFPLTVTSAQKNPTAFYLCASSLRSGTGNPPQETQYFGPGTRLLVL.

This clone appeared a single time. This chain links TRBV7-9 with TRBJ2-5, with 7 bases aligning to TRBD2. CDR1 is SEHNR and CDR2 is FQNEAQ in the germline V gene (reference sequence). The CDR3 consists of 14 residues. The trim removed 5 bases at V and 5 bases at J, leaving 8 bases unmatched. The CDR3 nucleotides read TGTGCCAGCAGCCCCCGGGGGGAGCGGGAGACCCAGTACTTC. It specifies CASSPRGERETQYF.

The rearrangement joins TRBV28 to TRBJ1-1; TRBD1 agrees at 7 bases. With V trimmed by 7 bases and J by 2 bases, 7 bases remained unmatched. This CDR3 comprises 14 residues. Germline CDR1 is MDHEN and CDR2 is SYDVKM. For the CDR3, the DNA is TGTGCCAGCAAAATCCCAGGGGGTAACACTGAAGCTTTCTTT. It yields the protein CASKIPGGNTEAFF.

V gene TRBV18 combines with J gene TRBJ1-1, with TRBD1 matching over 10 bases. V was clipped by 6 bases and J by 7 bases; unmatched bases: 14. The CDR3 contains 16 residues. Germline lookup yields CDR1 KGHSH and CDR2 LQKENI. The CDR3 loop is CASSYNPGTGAFEAFF. For the CDR3, the DNA is TGTGCCAGCTCCTATAACCCCGGGACAGGGGCTTTTGAAGCTTTCTTT.

The CDR3 nucleotides read TGTGCCAGCAGATCAGGACTAGCGGGGAAGAACACCGGGGAGCTGTTTTTT. Protein sequence: CASRSGLAGKNTGELFF. The rearrangement joins TRBV9 to TRBJ2-2; TRBD2 agrees at 12 bases. This CDR3 region has 17 residues. Germline trimming cut 5 bases from V and 1 base from J; bases unmatched to any gene: 6. Germline V CDR1 and CDR2: SGDLS, YYNGEE.